These 22 T cell receptor beta chains share one sample of origin, sequenced in a study of cytomegalovirus exposure and HLA in healthy donors. Primers: 60 Vbeta forward and 13 Jbeta reverse. Assay used: immunoSEQ multiplex PCR; TCRdb lists only in-frame clones, some missing. The table has a few hundred thousand clones, around 79% seen once. Sequenced input: PBMCs. The receptors derive from a man aged 18 to 30 in good health and CMV-seronegative.

The rearrangement joins TRBV29-1 to TRBJ2-7, with D possibly TRBD2 on 5 matching bases. Germline assignment: CDR1 SQVTM and CDR2 ANQGSEA. V was cut by 4 bases and J by 1 base, with 8 bases left in between. The CDR3 is 12 residues long. The DNA for the CDR3 is TGCAGCGTTGGTGGGAGTTCCTACGAGCAGTACTTC. It specifies CSVGGSSYEQYF.

This rearrangement joins TRBV2 to TRBJ1-4; the D gene is possibly TRBD1 (5 bases). V was pared by 6 bases and J by 3 bases, with 14 bases between. Germline V CDR1 and CDR2: SNHLY, FYNNEI. The CDR3 totals 15 residues. As DNA, the CDR3 is TGTGCCAGCAGCGCCGGAGGGGCAGCTAATGAAAAACTGTTTTTT. Amino acid sequence: CASSAGGAANEKLFF.

This clone has more than one count but fewer than ten. The chain uses TRBV4-2 and TRBJ1-1; D perhaps matches TRBD1 (6 bases). V was trimmed by 0 bases and J by 10 bases, leaving 18 bases between them. The CDR3 spans 15 residues. Germline V gene lookup returns CDR1 LGHNA and CDR2 YNFKEQ. As DNA, the CDR3 is TGTGCCAGCAGCCAAGATACAGGACAGAGGACTTTAGCTTTCTTT. Translating it yields CASSQDTGQRTLAFF.

The chain has TRBV4-2 and TRBJ2-3; 9 bases line up with TRBD1. Germline-derived CDR1 and CDR2 are LGHNA and YNFKEQ. CDR3 length: 17 residues. The junction had 5 bases not matched to a gene; V was cut back by 0 bases and J by 1 base. CDR3 in amino acids: CASSQDGDRVGTDTQYF. CDR3 DNA: TGTGCCAGCAGCCAAGATGGGGACAGGGTTGGCACAGATACGCAGTATTTT.

The V and J genes are TRBV5-1 and TRBJ2-7; D gene uncertain. Trimming cost V 4 bases and J 6 bases, with 14 bases left between them. From germline, CDR1 is SGHRS and CDR2 YFSETQ. The length of the CDR3 is 13 residues. This CDR3 reads CASSANQVSEQYF. CDR3 DNA: TGCGCCAGCAGCGCAAACCAGGTTTCCGAGCAGTACTTC.

The CDR3 sequence: CASSAGGTGVHMNTEAFF. The CDR3, as DNA: TGTGCCAGCAGCGCAGGCGGGACAGGGGTTCACATGAACACTGAAGCTTTCTTT. The V and J genes are TRBV7-2 and TRBJ1-1; 10 bases are a match to TRBD1. CDR1 and CDR2 (germline): SGHTA, FQGNSA. V trimming: 5 bases; J trimming: 0 bases; junction bases outside the gene matches: 12. The CDR3 covers 18 residues.

This chain connects TRBV29-1 to TRBJ2-5; 7 nucleotides agree with TRBD1. Losses at the gene ends were 5 bases for V and 5 bases for J; bases not matched to a gene: 5. Per germline, CDR1 SQVTM and CDR2 ANQGSEA. The CDR3 totals 12 residues. The CDR3 reads CSVMKGAETQYF. DNA of the CDR3: TGCAGCGTTATGAAGGGGGCTGAGACCCAGTACTTC.

This chain connects TRBV6-6 to TRBJ1-1; D ambiguous. Germline values: CDR1 MNHNY, CDR2 SVGAGI (reference sequence). The CDR3 consists of 12 residues. Trimming removed 0 bases from V and 7 bases from J, with 6 bases in between. CDR3 sequence: CASSYSSVEAFF. DNA of the CDR3: TGTGCCAGCAGTTACTCGAGTGTTGAAGCTTTCTTT.

This clone is a singleton in its sample. The J gene is TRBJ2-1, the V gene TRBV10-3, with 10 positions matching TRBD2. Per the germline V gene, CDR1 is ENHRY and CDR2 is SYGVKD. V was clipped by 2 bases and J by 11 bases; unmatched bases: 6. The CDR3 sequence is 14 residues long. CDR3 residues: CAISEEVAGGQQFF. For the CDR3, the DNA is TGTGCCATCAGTGAGGAAGTAGCGGGAGGCCAGCAGTTCTTC.

The rearrangement uses TRBV4-1 and TRBJ1-3; 9 nucleotides match TRBD1. CDR3 length: 16 residues. After removal of 0 bases from V and 4 bases from J, the junction contained 4 bases not matched to a gene. The germline V gene has CDR1 MGHRA and CDR2 YSYEKL. CDR3 region: CASSQEGTGNGNTIYF. The CDR3 nucleotides read TGCGCCAGCAGCCAAGAAGGGACAGGGAACGGAAACACCATATATTTT.

This chain joins TRBV28 and TRBJ2-7; 7 nucleotides line up with TRBD1. Germline assignment: CDR1 MDHEN and CDR2 SYDVKM. V was clipped by 10 bases and J by 0 bases; unmatched bases: 12. The CDR3 is 15 residues long. CDR3 residues: CATSPTGFTSYEQYF. The CDR3 DNA sequence: TGTGCCACCTCCCCGACAGGGTTTACCTCCTACGAGCAGTACTTC.

This clone was seen a handful of times. The V gene is TRBV14, the J gene TRBJ2-2; D is ambiguous. V lost 5 bases, J lost 6 bases, and 19 bases lay in between. Germline V gene sequence: CDR1 SGHDN, CDR2 FVKESK. The length of the CDR3 is 16 residues. The CDR3 DNA reads as TGTGCCAGCAGCAAAGGGTCCGCTTTAGCACCCGGGGAGCTGTTTTTT. Its protein is CASSKGSALAPGELFF.

The chain couples TRBV30 to TRBJ1-5; D is unclear. V lost 2 bases to trimming and J lost 3 bases, with 5 bases between them. The CDR3 spans 12 residues. The germline V gene encodes CDR1 GTSNPN and CDR2 SVGIG (reference sequence). The CDR3 coding sequence is TGTGCCTGGAGTCCAGACAATCAGCCCCAGCATTTT. Its translation: CAWSPDNQPQHF.

This clone has just a few counts. The chain combines TRBV21-1 with TRBJ2-7; no check of the table's D call, TRBD2, against the DNA was made. TRBV21-1 is termed a pseudogene. The CDR3 is 16 residues long. CDR3 in DNA: TGTGCCAGCAGCAAAGCACGAGCGGGAGGGTCCTACGAGCAGTACTTC. This sequence encodes CASSKARAGGSYEQYF.

The genes are TRBV19 and TRBJ1-4; weak D call: TRBD1 (5 bases). The germline V and J ends were trimmed by 5 bases and 0 bases, with 10 bases remaining between them. The V gene's germline CDR1 is LNHDA and CDR2 SQIVND (reference sequence). This CDR3 region has 15 residues. CDR3 sequence reads: CASSASGATNEKLFF. CDR3 DNA sequence: TGTGCCAGTAGTGCCTCGGGGGCAACTAATGAAAAACTGTTTTTT.

The J gene is TRBJ2-2, the V gene TRBV29-1, with 10 nucleotides matching TRBD1. The CDR3 length is 15 residues. The trim removed 5 bases at V and 3 bases at J, leaving 6 bases unmatched. CDR1 SQVTM and CDR2 ANQGSEA come from the germline V gene. The CDR3 reads CSVTGTGVYTGELFF. CDR3 nucleotides: TGCAGCGTTACCGGGACAGGGGTTTACACCGGGGAGCTGTTTTTT.

The chain uses TRBV7-6 and TRBJ1-5; no reliable D call. V lost 1 base, J lost 4 bases, and 8 bases lay in between. The germline CDR1 and CDR2 sequences are SGHVS and FNYEAQ. CDR3 length: 14 amino acids. As DNA, the CDR3 is TGTGCCAGCAGCTTAGACGTCCGGAATCAGCCCCAGCATTTT. The encoded protein is CASSLDVRNQPQHF.

V gene TRBV28 combines with J gene TRBJ2-3; no clear D gene. This CDR3 is 14 amino acids long. V lost 2 bases and J lost 2, with 8 bases in between. Germline V gives CDR1 MDHEN, CDR2 SYDVKM. CDR3 amino acids: CASSLRLYTDTQYF. As DNA, the CDR3 is TGTGCCAGCAGTTTAAGACTGTACACAGATACGCAGTATTTT.

The CDR3 DNA reads TGTGCCACCAGCACCTACGAGAGGAGCTCCTACAATGAGCAGTTCTTC. Translated, it gives CATSTYERSSYNEQFF. The gene calls are TRBV15 and TRBJ2-1; no firm D call. Germline V lookup: CDR1 LNHNV, CDR2 YYDKDF (reference sequence). V lost 4 bases and J lost 0, with 13 bases in between. The length of the CDR3 is 16 residues. Full variable domain (missing parts from reference TRBV15 and TRBJ2-1): DAMVIQNPRYQVTQFGKPVTLSCSQTLNHNVMYWYQQKSSQAPKLLFHYYDKDFNNEADTPDNFQSRRPNTSFCFLDIRSPGLGDTAMYLCATSTYERSSYNEQFFGPGTRLTVL.

The chain has TRBV30 and TRBJ1-5; TRBD1 is a possible D gene (5 bases). V lost 2 bases and J lost 9, with 11 bases in between. The CDR3 totals 12 residues. Germline V gene sequence: CDR1 GTSNPN, CDR2 SVGIG (reference sequence). CDR3 loop: CAWSRSQGPQHF. In DNA, the CDR3 is TGTGCCTGGAGTCGTAGTCAGGGGCCCCAGCATTTT.

The chain combines TRBV28 with TRBJ2-3, with TRBD2 matching 9 bases. This CDR3 has 14 amino acids. After removal of 6 bases from V and 8 bases from J, the junction contained 9 bases not matched to a gene. Germline values: CDR1 MDHEN, CDR2 SYDVKM. CDR3 in DNA: TGTGCCAGCAGGGGATTAGCGGGAGAAGTTACGCAGTATTTT. Translated, it gives CASRGLAGEVTQYF.

This clone was seen a single time. This sequence joins TRBV11-3 and TRBJ2-2; 9 bases align to TRBD2. J gave up 4 bases and V 4 bases, and 10 bases lay outside the gene matches. CDR3 size: 17 residues. Per germline, CDR1 SGHNT and CDR2 YENEEA. CDR3 protein: CASSSIAGDIGTGELFF. The CDR3, as DNA: TGTGCCAGCAGCTCGATAGCGGGAGACATTGGCACCGGGGAGCTGTTTTTT.